One sample yielded the 26 T cell receptor beta chains listed below, sequenced in a study of shared clonotypes between healthy human individuals. Naive CD8 cells were CD45RO-negative, positively selected for CCR7, excluding terminally differentiated effector memory CD45RA+ cells. Generated by immunoSEQ multiplex PCR, the TCRdb table keeps only in-frame clones and is missing some. Here the sample spans approximately 740,000 clones, over 90% being singletons. The sequencing sample was made of naive CD8+ T cells sorted from blood. The receptors shown here come from a man in his thirties or forties in good health.

The rearrangement uses TRBV6-5 and TRBJ1-2; the D gene is possibly TRBD1 (5 bases). Deletions cut 5 bases from V and 4 bases from J, with 8 bases between. The CDR3 runs to 12 residues. Germline V CDR1 and CDR2: MNHEY, SVGAGI. The CDR3 DNA is TGTGCCAGCAGTCGGGACCTCTATGGCTACACCTTC. Protein product: CASSRDLYGYTF.

The rearrangement joins TRBV25-1 to TRBJ2-7, with D hard to call. There are 12 residues in the CDR3. Germline V gives CDR1 MGHDK, CDR2 SYGVNS. The ends were cut back, 2 bases at V and 5 bases at J, with 7 bases in the middle. CDR3 loop: CASSERSNEQYF. DNA for the CDR3: TGTGCCAGCAGTGAAAGATCTAACGAGCAGTACTTC.

The chain is built from TRBV6-1 and TRBJ1-1; D gene unclear. Germline V lookup: CDR1 MNHNS, CDR2 SASEGT. The CDR3 covers 14 residues. V lost 6 bases and J lost 11, with 22 bases in between. The CDR3 nucleotides read TGTGCCAGCAGGCTGACGGGGAGGCCAGAAGATGCTTTCTTT. This gives the protein CASRLTGRPEDAFF.

J is TRBJ2-1 and V is TRBV9; 8 bases map to TRBD2. CDR1 and CDR2 from the germline V gene are SGDLS and YYNGEE. The CDR3 extends over 17 amino acids. Losses at the gene ends were 3 bases for V and 5 bases for J; bases not matched to a gene: 13. CDR3 region: CASSAILGTSGNNEQFF. Written as DNA, the CDR3 is TGTGCCAGCAGCGCGATATTAGGGACTAGTGGAAACAATGAGCAGTTCTTC. The variable domain in full, completed from reference TRBV9 and TRBJ2-1, reads DSGVTQTPKHLITATGQRVTLRCSPRSGDLSVYWYQQSLDQGLQFLIQYYNGEERAKGNILERFSAQQFPDLHSELNLSSLELGDSALYFCASSAILGTSGNNEQFFGPGTRLTVL.

The chain combines TRBV6-1 with TRBJ2-6; D gene unclear. Germline assignment: CDR1 MNHNS and CDR2 SASEGT. V lost 1 base and J lost 1, with 14 bases in between. This CDR3 has 18 residues. The CDR3 DNA reads as TGTGCCAGCAGTGAAGAGGTTGGTCGAGGTTCTGGGGCCAACGTCCTGACTTTC. It specifies CASSEEVGRGSGANVLTF.

The rearrangement uses TRBV6-5 and TRBJ2-3, with no clear D. This CDR3 has 15 residues. V gave up 2 bases and J gave up 2 bases, with 11 bases separating them. Germline V gives CDR1 MNHEY, CDR2 SVGAGI. Here the CDR3 DNA reads TGTGCCAGCAGTTACGGTGACTCGTCCACAGATACGCAGTATTTT. Protein product: CASSYGDSSTDTQYF.

The V call is TRBV29-1, the J call TRBJ2-5; perhaps TRBD1 as D (5 bases). The germline V gene has CDR1 SQVTM and CDR2 ANQGSEA. The CDR3 sequence is 14 residues long. The ends were cut back, 0 bases at V and 5 bases at J, with 13 bases in the middle. The CDR3 sequence: CSVEEGAYMETQYF. Here the CDR3 DNA reads TGCAGCGTTGAAGAAGGGGCATACATGGAGACCCAGTACTTC. Drawing the rest from reference TRBV29-1 and TRBJ2-5, the complete variable domain is SAVISQKPSRDICQRGTSLTIQCQVDSQVTMMFWYRQQPGQSLTLIATANQGSEATYESGFVIDKFPISRPNLTFSTLTVSNMSPEDSSIYLCSVEEGAYMETQYFGPGTRLLVL.

This chain uses TRBV19 with TRBJ2-7; TRBD2 matches 7 bases. The germline V gene has CDR1 LNHDA and CDR2 SQIVND (reference sequence). The CDR3 extends over 14 amino acids. The V and J ends lost 4 bases and 3 bases, in that order; junction bases with no gene match: 6. This CDR3 is CASSTTGTIYEQYF. In nucleotides, the CDR3 is TGTGCCAGTAGTACAACTGGGACTATCTACGAGCAGTACTTC.

On this clone itself: Distinct nucleotide sequences in the sample also encode this CDR3. The chain links TRBV4-3 to TRBJ2-7; D is undetermined. Looked up from germline, CDR1 is LGHNA and CDR2 is YSLEER. Trimming cost V 1 base and J 0 bases, with 7 bases left between them. The CDR3 length is 14 residues. In DNA, the CDR3 is TGCGCCAGCAGCCAAGCCGCCAGCTCCTACGAGCAGTACTTC. Translating it yields CASSQAASSYEQYF.

On this clone: Other DNA sequences in the sample encode the same CDR3. As DNA, the CDR3 is TGTGCCAGCAGTTTCGGGACAGCCTACGAGCAGTACTTC. It codes for CASSFGTAYEQYF. The chain joins TRBV27 to TRBJ2-7; 7 nucleotides align to TRBD1. This CDR3 is built from 13 residues. The junction had 1 base not matched to a gene; V was cut back by 3 bases and J by 2 bases. Germline lookup yields CDR1 MNHEY and CDR2 SMNVEV (reference sequence).

The chain uses TRBV7-3 and TRBJ2-1; D possibly corresponds to TRBD1 (6 bases). The V end was cut by 5 bases, the J end by 5 bases, with 16 bases between. Germline V gene lookup returns CDR1 SGHTA and CDR2 FQGTGA. The CDR3 covers 15 residues. CDR3 sequence: CASSPEQGWNNEQFF. CDR3 in DNA: TGTGCCAGCAGCCCCGAACAGGGATGGAACAATGAGCAGTTCTTC.

The V call is TRBV6-6, the J call TRBJ2-7; D is perhaps TRBD2 (5 bases). Germline values: CDR1 MNHNY, CDR2 SVGAGI (reference sequence). This CDR3 region has 15 residues. V gave up 0 bases and J gave up 4 bases, with 13 bases separating them. CDR3 in DNA: TGTGCCAGCAGTTACTCGAGGGAGTCTAATTACGAGCAGTACTTC. This encodes CASSYSRESNYEQYF.

This clone was seen just once. The same CDR3 is also encoded by other DNA sequences in this sample. This sequence joins TRBV2 and TRBJ2-7; no reliable D call. V was trimmed by 7 bases and J by 4 bases, leaving 5 bases between them. Germline CDR1 SNHLY, CDR2 FYNNEI. This CDR3 has 10 amino acids. In DNA form, the CDR3 reads TGTGCCAGCATGGGGTACGAGCAGTACTTC. Its protein is CASMGYEQYF.

The J gene is TRBJ2-1, the V gene TRBV2; 10 bases agree with TRBD2. The CDR3 covers 15 residues. With V trimmed by 3 bases and J by 5 bases, 4 bases remained unmatched. Germline V gives CDR1 SNHLY, CDR2 FYNNEI. The DNA of the CDR3 is TGTGCCAGCAGTGATAGCGGGAGGAATAACAATGAGCAGTTCTTC. Amino acids: CASSDSGRNNNEQFF.

This chain uses TRBV5-1 with TRBJ2-1, with TRBD1 identical over 10 bases. The ends lost 2 bases at V and 2 bases at J; junction bases unmatched: 7. Germline V gene data show CDR1 as SGHRS and CDR2 as YFSETQ. CDR3 size: 17 residues. The CDR3 sequence is CASSLRRGTGAYNEQFF. The CDR3 DNA sequence: TGCGCCAGCAGCTTACGCCGTGGGACAGGGGCCTACAATGAGCAGTTCTTC.

Comments on this clone: Other DNA variants within this sample encode the same CDR3. The V and J genes are TRBV9 and TRBJ2-1; D is ambiguous. Germline assignment: CDR1 SGDLS and CDR2 YYNGEE. The CDR3 extends over 15 amino acids. Trimming stripped 0 bases from V and 0 bases from J, with 7 bases between. CDR3 region: CASSVGRSSYNEQFF. CDR3 in DNA: TGTGCCAGCAGCGTAGGAAGGAGCTCCTACAATGAGCAGTTCTTC.

To note about this clone: This may stem from a read error, because a much larger clone lies one nucleotide away. Other DNA sequences within the sample encode an identical CDR3. The V and J genes are TRBV6-1 and TRBJ2-7, with D unresolved. The V end was cut by 3 bases, the J end by 0 bases, with 3 bases between. This CDR3 comprises 12 residues. Germline V gene sequence: CDR1 MNHNS, CDR2 SASEGT. In nucleotides, the CDR3 is TGTGCCAGCAGTGAGATCTCCTACGAGCAGTACTTC. It translates to CASSEISYEQYF.

The genes are TRBV11-3 and TRBJ2-1; 8 bases map to TRBD2. Germline assignment: CDR1 SGHNT and CDR2 YENEEA. The V gene end was trimmed by 0 bases and the J gene end by 6 bases; junction bases not matched to a gene: 7. This CDR3 comprises 16 residues. This CDR3 reads CASSLDRLAGPNEQFF. The CDR3, as DNA: TGTGCCAGCAGCTTAGACCGGCTAGCGGGTCCCAATGAGCAGTTCTTC.

V gene TRBV7-8 combines with J gene TRBJ1-2, with D possibly TRBD1 on 5 matching bases. The CDR3 covers 15 residues. V lost 5 bases, J lost 6 bases, and 19 bases lay in between. CDR1 SGHVS and CDR2 FQNEAQ come from the germline V gene. DNA of the CDR3: TGTGCCAGCAGCAGAAGGTGGGAGGGGAACGATGGCTACACCTTC. Protein sequence: CASSRRWEGNDGYTF.

The rearrangement joins TRBV7-9 to TRBJ2-3; 14 bases map to TRBD2. Germline-derived CDR1 and CDR2 are SEHNR and FQNEAQ (reference sequence). CDR3 length equals 16 residues. Trimming took 3 bases from V and 5 from J; bases not matched to a gene: 4. The CDR3 here is CASSFPGLAGVDTQYF. As DNA, the CDR3 is TGTGCCAGCAGCTTCCCGGGACTAGCGGGAGTAGATACGCAGTATTTT.

The chain links TRBV5-5 to TRBJ2-2; 8 bases are shared with TRBD2. In germline, CDR1 is SGHKS, CDR2 YYEKEE (reference sequence). The J segment lost 6 bases and the V segment lost 3 bases, leaving 4 bases of the junction unmatched. The CDR3 has 14 amino acids. The CDR3 reads CASSSTSGAGELFF. Here the CDR3 DNA reads TGTGCCAGCAGCTCAACTAGCGGCGCCGGGGAGCTGTTTTTT.

The chain couples TRBV5-1 to TRBJ2-3; 9 bases map to TRBD1. The germline gives CDR1 SGHRS, CDR2 YFSETQ. CDR3 size: 17 residues. Unmatched junction bases numbered 7, after V lost 0 bases and J lost 2 bases. DNA of the CDR3: TGCGCCAGCAGCTTGGTTGGGGGGACAGGGATCACAGATACGCAGTATTTT. Amino acid sequence: CASSLVGGTGITDTQYF.

The rearrangement uses TRBV27 and TRBJ2-2, with D possibly being TRBD2 (7 bases). Trimming took 7 bases from V and 4 from J, leaving 13 bases between them. Looked up from germline, CDR1 is MNHEY and CDR2 is SMNVEV (reference sequence). This CDR3 has 14 amino acids. The CDR3 loop reads CASKGGASTGELFF. The CDR3 region has the DNA TGTGCCAGCAAAGGGGGGGCAAGCACCGGGGAGCTGTTTTTT.

The V gene is TRBV28, the J gene TRBJ2-7, with a possible D match to TRBD1 (5 bases). CDR3 length: 15 amino acids. V was pared by 3 bases and J by 3 bases, with 15 bases between. Germline lookup yields CDR1 MDHEN and CDR2 SYDVKM. The CDR3 region has the DNA TGTGCCAGCAGTTTGAGCAGGGCGATCTACTACGAGCAGTACTTC. Amino acid sequence: CASSLSRAIYYEQYF. Together with reference TRBV28 and TRBJ2-7, the CDR3 gives the full variable domain: DVKVTQSSRYLVKRTGEKVFLECVQDMDHENMFWYRQDPGLGLRLIYFSYDVKMKEKGDIPEGYSVSREKKERFSLILESASTNQTSMYLCASSLSRAIYYEQYFGPGTRLTVT.

V gene TRBV19 combines with J gene TRBJ2-6, with D uncertain. The CDR3 runs to 14 residues. V lost 5 bases to trimming and J lost 0 bases, with 5 bases between them. Germline V gene sequence: CDR1 LNHDA, CDR2 SQIVND (reference sequence). CDR3 in amino acids: CASSLVSGANVLTF. Written as DNA, the CDR3 is TGTGCCAGTAGTCTGGTCTCTGGGGCCAACGTCCTGACTTTC.

The CDR3 sequence is CASSLTPPGLAWETQYF. CDR3 sequence (DNA): TGTGCCAGCAGCTTAACCCCACCGGGACTAGCTTGGGAGACCCAGTACTTC. The gene calls are TRBV11-2 and TRBJ2-5; 9 bases line up with TRBD2. After removal of 2 bases from V and 5 bases from J, the junction contained 12 bases not matched to a gene. Germline V gene lookup returns CDR1 SGHAT and CDR2 FQNNGV. This CDR3 contains 17 residues.